Presented here are 31 T cell receptor beta chains from one specimen sequenced in a study of cytomegalovirus exposure and HLA in healthy donors. Primers for the PCR totalled 60 Vbeta and 13 Jbeta. This table comes from immunoSEQ multiplex PCR, and its TCRdb copy is limited to in-frame clones, with some not included. The sample includes approximately 100,000 clones, around 84% of them seen just once. Source material: PBMCs. The source is a man between 18 and 29 years old in good health and CMV-seronegative.

The genes are TRBV7-3 and TRBJ2-3, with TRBD2 matching over 8 bases. With V trimmed by 5 bases and J by 4 bases, 11 bases remained unmatched. Germline CDR1 and CDR2: SGHTA and FQGTGA. The CDR3 length is 16 residues. The CDR3 DNA is TGTGCCAGCAGCCCGGGGGGGCCAGCTGGCGCAGATACGCAGTATTTT. This codes for CASSPGGPAGADTQYF.

This chain joins TRBV15 and TRBJ1-2, with 7 bases aligning to TRBD1. Trimming removed 3 bases from V and 9 bases from J; junction bases left unmatched: 10. There are 14 residues in the CDR3. The V gene's germline CDR1 is LNHNV and CDR2 YYDKDF (reference sequence). CDR3 protein: CATSSQTGNFRYTF. The CDR3 DNA sequence: TGTGCCACCAGCAGCCAGACAGGGAATTTTCGCTACACCTTC.

This clone came up once. The chain is built from TRBV7-2 and TRBJ1-3; 11 bases line up with TRBD1. The CDR3 runs to 16 residues. CDR1 is SGHTA, CDR2 FQGNSA, per germline. Trimming at V came to 6 bases and at J to 3 bases, leaving 7 bases not matched to a gene. The CDR3 reads CASRSRTGGGGNTIYF. CDR3 bases: TGTGCCAGCAGAAGCAGGACAGGGGGCGGTGGAAACACCATATATTTT.

The chain couples TRBV7-9 to TRBJ1-1; D gene ambiguous. V was shortened by 4 bases and J by 6 bases, with 9 bases between the two germline ends. The CDR3 length is 12 residues. Germline values: CDR1 SEHNR, CDR2 FQNEAQ (reference sequence). CDR3 sequence (DNA): TGTGCCAGCAGCTCGAGGTCCCCTGAAGCTTTCTTT. Translation gives CASSSRSPEAFF.

The rearrangement joins TRBV7-6 to TRBJ2-3, with 7 positions matching TRBD1. V shed 0 bases and J 1 base; nucleotides not matched to a gene: 1. The germline V gene encodes CDR1 SGHVS and CDR2 FNYEAQ. The CDR3 has 15 amino acids. Written as DNA, the CDR3 is TGTGCCAGCAGCTTAGCGGGGACAGGCACAGATACGCAGTATTTT. This translates into CASSLAGTGTDTQYF. The whole variable domain, filled in from reference TRBV7-6 and TRBJ2-3, reads GAGVSQSPRYKVTKRGQDVALRCDPISGHVSLYWYRQALGQGPEFLTYFNYEAQQDKSGLPNDRFSAERPEGSISTLTIQRTEQRDSAMYRCASSLAGTGTDTQYFGPGTRLTVL.

CDR3 DNA sequence: TGTGCCACCAGCGTACCGGGACAGGGAATCGGTGGGGCCAACGTCCTGACTTTC. Amino acids: CATSVPGQGIGGANVLTF. The V call is TRBV15, the J call TRBJ2-6; 9 bases line up with TRBD1. Trimming cost V 5 bases and J 3 bases; bases outside gene matches: 11. This CDR3 has 18 residues. Germline V gene lookup returns CDR1 LNHNV and CDR2 YYDKDF (reference sequence).

This clone was observed a single time. This chain uses TRBV2 with TRBJ1-2, with 10 bases identical to TRBD1. The germline CDR1 and CDR2 sequences are SNHLY and FYNNEI. V dropped 6 bases and J dropped 4; count of bases not matched to a gene: 5. The CDR3 totals 14 residues. CDR3 amino acids: CASSQTGGGYGYTF. The CDR3 nucleotides read TGTGCCAGCAGCCAGACAGGGGGCGGCTATGGCTACACCTTC.

V is TRBV6-5 and J is TRBJ1-4; 9 bases map to TRBD1. V was clipped by 4 bases and J by 6 bases; unmatched bases: 6. Germline loops: CDR1 MNHEY, CDR2 SVGAGI. This CDR3 has 15 residues. The CDR3 DNA reads TGTGCCAGCAGTTCCCCGGGACAGGGTGATGAAAAACTGTTTTTT. This gives the protein CASSSPGQGDEKLFF.

The chain uses TRBV4-1 and TRBJ1-4; D gene unclear. The CDR3 consists of 16 residues. Trimming removed 4 bases from V and 0 bases from J, with 12 bases in between. CDR1 MGHRA and CDR2 YSYEKL come from the germline V gene. CDR3 DNA: TGCGCCAGCAGCCCCCGGGAAACTTCAACTAATGAAAAACTGTTTTTT. Protein product: CASSPRETSTNEKLFF.

V and J are TRBV19 and TRBJ1-1, with 9 nucleotides matching TRBD1. The germline V gene has CDR1 LNHDA and CDR2 SQIVND (reference sequence). The CDR3 sequence is 16 residues long. Germline trimming cut 6 bases from V and 1 base from J; bases unmatched to any gene: 9. CDR3 bases: TGTGCCAGTAGCAACCCTCCGGGACAGGGGAACACTGAAGCTTTCTTT. Protein: CASSNPPGQGNTEAFF.

The gene calls are TRBV7-2 and TRBJ1-1; D perhaps matches TRBD1 (6 bases). V dropped 5 bases and J dropped 1 base, with 14 bases sitting between them. Germline V gives CDR1 SGHTA, CDR2 FQGNSA. CDR3 length: 15 residues. The DNA of the CDR3 is TGTGCCAGCAGCCGACAGGTTACCGCGAACACTGAAGCTTTCTTT. Translation gives CASSRQVTANTEAFF.

This chain connects TRBV19 to TRBJ2-5, with 8 bases fitting TRBD1. The ends lost 6 bases at V and 5 bases at J; junction bases unmatched: 5. This CDR3 spans 13 amino acids. Germline CDR1 LNHDA, CDR2 SQIVND (reference sequence). The CDR3 DNA follows: TGTGCCAGTAGGCAGGGGGCAGGCGAGACCCAGTACTTC. It yields the protein CASRQGAGETQYF. Together with reference TRBV19 and TRBJ2-5, the CDR3 gives the full variable domain: DGGITQSPKYLFRKEGQNVTLSCEQNLNHDAMYWYRQDPGQGLRLIYYSQIVNDFQKGDIAEGYSVSREKKESFPLTVTSAQKNPTAFYLCASRQGAGETQYFGPGTRLLVL.

The gene calls are TRBV6-5 and TRBJ1-1; weak D call: TRBD1 (5 bases). The CDR3 spans 13 residues. Trimming stripped 4 bases from V and 6 bases from J, with 12 bases between. The germline V gene encodes CDR1 MNHEY and CDR2 SVGAGI. CDR3 DNA sequence: TGTGCCAGCAGTTTTGAAGGGGCGGCTGAAGCTTTCTTT. Protein sequence: CASSFEGAAEAFF.

This clone was detected a few times. The rearrangement links TRBV15 to TRBJ2-7, with TRBD1 identical over 8 bases. The germline gives CDR1 LNHNV, CDR2 YYDKDF (reference sequence). The CDR3 contains 14 residues. V dropped 1 base and J dropped 2; count of bases not matched to a gene: 1. CDR3: CATSRVGQAYEQYF. Here the CDR3 DNA reads TGTGCCACCAGCAGAGTGGGACAGGCCTACGAGCAGTACTTC.

The gene calls are TRBV9 and TRBJ1-4; unclear D gene. Trimming left V 3 bases short and J 0 bases short, with 9 bases between. Germline V gene lookup returns CDR1 SGDLS and CDR2 YYNGEE. This CDR3 is built from 15 residues. The CDR3 protein is CASSARHSTNEKLFF. The CDR3 DNA is TGTGCCAGCAGCGCCAGACACTCAACTAATGAAAAACTGTTTTTT.

This chain connects TRBV21-1 to TRBJ1-6; the table's D call, TRBD1, was not checked against the DNA. TRBV21-1 is a pseudogene locus. The CDR3 extends over 18 amino acids. The CDR3 DNA reads TGTGCCAGCAGCTGTTGGGGGCCCGCTAGGACTCATAATTCACCCCTCCACTTT. Protein sequence: CASSCWGPARTHNSPLHF.

The rearrangement links TRBV9 to TRBJ2-5, with D perhaps matching TRBD1 (5 bases). The DNA end lines up better with TRBJ2-7; the J call may be wrong. The CDR3 is 15 residues long. Germline V gene data show CDR1 as SGDLS and CDR2 as YYNGEE. The CDR3 reads CASSVLGDSSYEQYF. The CDR3 nucleotides read TGTGCCAGCAGCGTACTCGGTGACAGTTCCTACGAGCAGTACTTC.

V and J are TRBV13 and TRBJ2-5; 9 positions match TRBD2. Trimming removed 5 bases from V and 13 bases from J; junction bases left unmatched: 11. The germline V gene encodes CDR1 PRHDT and CDR2 FYEKMQ (reference sequence). The CDR3 is 13 residues long. The CDR3 region is CASSTRTSAVGYF. The CDR3 bases are TGTGCCAGCAGCACAAGGACTAGCGCCGTCGGGTACTTC.

The chain combines TRBV30 with TRBJ2-5; 9 bases fit TRBD1. The J call may be mistaken, given a closer DNA end match to TRBJ2-7. The CDR3 extends over 14 amino acids. Germline CDR1 reads GTSNPN; CDR2 reads SVGIG (reference sequence). This chain's CDR3 is CAWSAGTGFYEQYF. CDR3 sequence (DNA): TGTGCCTGGAGCGCCGGGACAGGGTTCTACGAGCAGTACTTC.

The rearrangement links TRBV5-5 to TRBJ2-5; 7 bases are a match to TRBD1. This CDR3 has 17 amino acids. After removal of 3 bases from V and 4 bases from J, the junction contained 15 bases not matched to a gene. In germline, CDR1 is SGHKS, CDR2 YYEKEE (reference sequence). Written as DNA, the CDR3 is TGTGCCAGCAGCTCCACCCGGGACAGTTTTAGTCGAGAGACCCAGTACTTC. Protein product: CASSSTRDSFSRETQYF.

V usage is TRBV10-3 and J usage is TRBJ2-7, with D perhaps matching TRBD1 (6 bases). CDR1 ENHRY and CDR2 SYGVKD come from the germline V gene. The V end was cut by 6 bases, the J end by 4 bases, with 13 bases between. This CDR3 has 13 residues. The chain's CDR3 is CAISSEGEYEQYF. CDR3 in DNA: TGTGCCATCAGCTCCGAGGGGGAGTACGAGCAGTACTTC.

The table lists this clone with a count of one. The chain joins TRBV9 to TRBJ1-1; D may be TRBD1 (6 bases). This CDR3 is 13 amino acids long. Trimming pared 7 bases from V and 3 bases from J, leaving 13 bases between. Germline CDR1 is SGDLS and CDR2 is YYNGEE. In DNA, the CDR3 is TGTGCCAGCGGGGGGGGGCGTGACACTGAAGCTTTCTTT. Encoded protein: CASGGGRDTEAFF. The variable domain in full, with the rest retrieved from reference TRBV9 and TRBJ1-1, is DSGVTQTPKHLITATGQRVTLRCSPRSGDLSVYWYQQSLDQGLQFLIQYYNGEERAKGNILERFSAQQFPDLHSELNLSSLELGDSALYFCASGGGRDTEAFFGQGTRLTVV.

This chain links TRBV5-1 with TRBJ2-3; a weak D match, TRBD2 (6 bases). Trimming left V 0 bases short and J 2 bases short, with 10 bases between. The CDR3 has 15 residues. Per germline, CDR1 SGHRS and CDR2 YFSETQ. CDR3 in amino acids: CASSLGAGTTDTQYF. The CDR3 DNA reads TGCGCCAGCAGCTTGGGGGCGGGGACCACAGATACGCAGTATTTT.

This clone was seen once. The V gene is TRBV5-1, the J gene TRBJ2-3, with 8 bases fitting TRBD2. The germline CDR1 and CDR2 sequences are SGHRS and YFSETQ. Trimming at V came to 4 bases and at J to 6 bases, leaving 16 bases not matched to a gene. The CDR3 consists of 17 residues. The CDR3 here is CASSHRPSGGSKDTQYF. CDR3 coding DNA: TGCGCCAGCAGCCACCGCCCGAGCGGGGGTTCCAAGGATACGCAGTATTTT.

This sequence joins TRBV7-2 and TRBJ2-3; a weak D match, TRBD2 (5 bases). CDR3 length: 18 residues. The germline CDR1 and CDR2 sequences are SGHTA and FQGNSA. Trimming cost V 0 bases and J 1 base, with 17 bases left between them. Here the CDR3 DNA reads TGTGCCAGCAGCTTAGCGCGCGGACTGGTTAGGGGCACAGATACGCAGTATTTT. Translating it yields CASSLARGLVRGTDTQYF. Combining the CDR3 with reference TRBV7-2 and TRBJ2-3 gives the whole variable domain GAGVSQSPSNKVTEKGKDVELRCDPISGHTALYWYRQSLGQGLEFLIYFQGNSAPDKSGLPSDRFSAERTGGSVSTLTIQRTQQEDSAVYLCASSLARGLVRGTDTQYFGPGTRLTVL.

Of note for this clone: Other DNA sequences from this sample encode an identical CDR3 as well. The chain has TRBV6-5 and TRBJ2-7, with unresolved D. There are 13 residues in the CDR3. Germline V gene lookup returns CDR1 MNHEY and CDR2 SVGAGI. V was trimmed by 0 bases and J by 1 base, leaving 4 bases between them. The DNA for the CDR3 is TGTGCCAGCAGTTACTCGTCGTCCTACGAGCAGTACTTC. The encoded protein is CASSYSSSYEQYF.

The V and J genes are TRBV19 and TRBJ2-3, with 7 bases identical to TRBD2. The CDR3 has 17 amino acids. The V segment lost 5 bases and the J segment 5 bases; nucleotides outside the gene matches: 16. Germline V CDR1 and CDR2: LNHDA, SQIVND (reference sequence). The CDR3 sequence: CASSPSIGAGVIDTQYF. The DNA for the CDR3 is TGTGCCAGTAGTCCTAGCATCGGTGCGGGGGTCATAGATACGCAGTATTTT.

The chain links TRBV21-1 to TRBJ1-2; TRBD1 reflects the table's D call only, with no check against the DNA. TRBV21-1 is an annotated pseudogene. The CDR3 extends over 12 amino acids. For the CDR3, the DNA is TGTGCCAGCCTGACAGGAGTACGAGGCTACACCTTC. Translating gives CASLTGVRGYTF.

The chain employs TRBV6-1 and TRBJ2-7; perhaps TRBD1 as D (6 bases). V lost 2 bases, J lost 6 bases, and 14 bases lay in between. The CDR3 has 14 residues. Germline CDR1 MNHNS, CDR2 SASEGT. The CDR3 nucleotides read TGTGCCAGCAGTGAACAGGGGAGTTGGGTCGAGCAGTACTTC. This codes for CASSEQGSWVEQYF.

V usage is TRBV27 and J usage is TRBJ2-3, with 10 nucleotides matching TRBD2. CDR1 is MNHEY, CDR2 SMNVEV, per germline (reference sequence). The trim removed 5 bases at V and 8 bases at J, leaving 10 bases unmatched. The CDR3 has 15 residues. The CDR3 protein is CASSPSSGGPSTQYF. The CDR3 nucleotides are TGTGCCAGCAGTCCCTCTAGCGGGGGCCCCTCTACGCAGTATTTT.

The chain uses TRBV21-1 and TRBJ1-1. TRBV21-1 is assigned pseudogene status. The CDR3 consists of 16 residues. The DNA of the CDR3 is TGTGCCAGCAGCAAAAAGGAAGGGAGGACGAACACTGAAGCTTTCTTT. Translating it yields CASSKKEGRTNTEAFF.